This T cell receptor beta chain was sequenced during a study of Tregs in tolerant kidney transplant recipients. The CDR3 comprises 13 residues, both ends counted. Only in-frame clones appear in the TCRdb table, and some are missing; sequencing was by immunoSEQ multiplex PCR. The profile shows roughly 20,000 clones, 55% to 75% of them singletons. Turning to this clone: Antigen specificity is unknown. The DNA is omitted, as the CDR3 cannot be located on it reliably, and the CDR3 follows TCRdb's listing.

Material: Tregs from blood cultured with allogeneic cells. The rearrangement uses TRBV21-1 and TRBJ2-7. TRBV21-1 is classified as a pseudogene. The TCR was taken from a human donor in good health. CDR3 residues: CASRLSGRYEQYF.